This TCR beta chain was obtained from a study of Graves' ophthalmopathy and Graves' hyperthyroidism. Findings and limits, study-wide: The blood repertoire also included most expanded thyroid clonotypes above 0.001 frequency.

There are many counts of this clonotype. Its antigen is currently unknown. Amplification of TCR beta CDR3 regions used RNA transcripts. Second-round multiplex PCR followed a first-round RT-PCR using HTBI primers. TCRdb itself ran the multiplex PCR reads through MiXCR, one entry per CDR3 protein. The sample has some 390,000 distinct CDR3 sequences, approximately 16% seen once; the top ten hold 1.6%. Germline CDR1 and CDR2: SGHAT and FQNNGV. Trimming shortened V by 5 bases and J by 1 base, and 18 bases separated the two germline ends. The CDR3 runs to 16 residues. The TCR originated in a woman in her late teens or twenties with Graves' ophthalmopathy. The sample was peripheral blood. V usage is TRBV11-2 and J usage is TRBJ2-7; D perhaps matches TRBD2 (6 bases). The CDR3 nucleotides read TGTGCCAGCAGCGTTTCATCGGGACTCAGTTCCTACGAGCAGTACTTC. It is translated as CASSVSSGLSSYEQYF.